Listed here are 25 T cell receptor beta chains from one sample, sequenced in a study of response to subunit inactivated influenza vaccine. A single record per CDR3 protein comes from TCRdb applying MiXCR to the RT-PCR reads. Among about 780,000 distinct CDR3 sequences listed, around a sixth were seen once. The sequenced sample was PBMCs from blood, obtained 5 days after vaccination. These receptor sequences come from a man aged 50 or older who received an inactivated influenza vaccine.

This clonotype appeared a few times. The chain is built from TRBV29-1 and TRBJ1-2; 10 nucleotides match TRBD1. Unmatched junction bases numbered 12, after V lost 6 bases and J lost 8 bases. Germline V lookup: CDR1 SQVTM, CDR2 ANQGSEA. The CDR3 runs 14 residues. The CDR3 reads CSVGGTGAPLGYTF. CDR3 nucleotide sequence: TGCAGCGTGGGGGGGACAGGGGCCCCTCTGGGCTACACCTTC.

This clonotype was counted many times. This rearrangement joins TRBV7-2 to TRBJ2-7, with a tentative D call TRBD2 (6 bases). With 4 bases removed from V and 4 bases from J, the gap between germline ends came to 8 bases. CDR1 is SGHTA and CDR2 is FQGNSA in the germline V gene. This CDR3 comprises 12 residues. This CDR3 is CASSWRGYEQYF. Here the CDR3 DNA reads TGTGCCAGCAGCTGGCGGGGTTACGAGCAGTACTTC.

The V call is TRBV5-6, the J call TRBJ2-5, with D perhaps being TRBD1 or TRBD2 (5 bases each). This CDR3 spans 13 amino acids. Per the germline V gene, CDR1 is SGHDT and CDR2 is YYEEEE. Between the trimmed V and J ends, which lost 2 bases and 10 bases, there was a span of 15 bases. The CDR3 bases are TGTGCCAGCAGCTTTTTGGGACCCGTGGGCCAGTACTTC. It yields the protein CASSFLGPVGQYF.

This clonotype was observed a handful of times. The chain links TRBV5-1 to TRBJ2-4, with a tentative D call TRBD1 (6 bases). The CDR3 loop spans 13 amino acids. Germline CDR1 reads SGHRS; CDR2 reads YFSETQ. V was clipped by 0 bases and J by 8 bases, with 9 bases between them. The CDR3 region has the DNA TGCGCCAGCAGCTTGGACAGGGCAGACATTCAGTACTTC. It codes for CASSLDRADIQYF.

The chain carries TRBV7-9 and TRBJ2-7, with D uncertain. The CDR3 is 13 amino acids. The V gene's germline CDR1 is SEHNR and CDR2 FQNEAQ (reference sequence). Trimming removed 1 base from V and 4 bases from J, with 8 bases in between. The CDR3, as DNA: TGTGCCAGCAGCTTAGATGACTTGTACGAGCAGTACTTC. It yields the protein CASSLDDLYEQYF.

CDR3 sequence: CASQGANTGELFF. The CDR3 region has the DNA TGTGCCAGCCAGGGGGCGAACACCGGGGAGCTGTTTTTT. The J gene is TRBJ2-2, the V gene TRBV12-3 or TRBV12-4, with TRBD1 matching 7 bases. The V segment lost 8 bases and the J segment 0 bases; nucleotides outside the gene matches: 0. This CDR3 region has 13 residues.

The chain recombines TRBV10-3 with TRBJ1-4; the match to TRBD1 covers 7 bases. With V trimmed by 6 bases and J by 0 bases, 4 bases remained unmatched. This CDR3 has 15 residues. The germline gives CDR1 ENHRY, CDR2 SYGVKD. CDR3 DNA: TGTGCCATCAGGGGTGGACAGGCAACTAATGAAAAACTGTTTTTT. This translates into CAIRGGQATNEKLFF.

The chain uses TRBV7-2 and TRBJ2-5; 8 positions match TRBD1. From germline, CDR1 is SGHTA and CDR2 FQGNSA. J gave up 4 bases and V 8 bases, and 9 bases lay outside the gene matches. CDR3 length: 14 residues. The CDR3 protein is CASGRRGQGETQYF. The CDR3 nucleotides are TGTGCCAGCGGACGCAGGGGGCAAGGAGAGACCCAGTACTTC.

V is TRBV20-1 and J is TRBJ2-2; TRBD1 agrees at 7 bases. V dropped 5 bases and J dropped 4; count of bases not matched to a gene: 10. Germline CDR1 DFQATT, CDR2 SNEGSKA (reference sequence). This CDR3 contains 15 residues. The CDR3 protein is CSAPGTARGTGELFF. CDR3 DNA: TGCAGTGCTCCCGGGACAGCCAGGGGCACCGGGGAGCTGTTTTTT.

This clonotype has just a few counts. The chain uses TRBV5-4 and TRBJ1-2; tentatively, D is TRBD1 (5 bases). CDR1 is SGHNT, CDR2 YYREEE, per germline (reference sequence). V shed 4 bases and J shed 4 bases, with 14 bases lying between them. CDR3 length: 14 amino acids. The CDR3 region is CASSAPGRAYGYTF. The CDR3 DNA is TGTGCCAGCAGCGCTCCGGGACGGGCCTATGGCTACACCTTC.

V gene TRBV6-2 or TRBV6-3 combines with J gene TRBJ2-1; unclear D gene. The V gene's germline CDR1 is MNHEY and CDR2 SVGEGT. Trimming took off 6 bases at V and 8 bases at J, with 14 bases between the two ends. The CDR3 consists of 13 residues. The CDR3 reads CASSPEGRYEQFF. CDR3 bases: TGTGCCAGCAGCCCAGAAGGTCGGTATGAGCAGTTCTTC.

The chain employs TRBV5-1 and TRBJ2-3; 8 nucleotides agree with TRBD1. The CDR3 is 14 residues long. V was pared by 4 bases and J by 4 bases, with 5 bases of the junction left unmatched. Germline V gene lookup returns CDR1 SGHRS and CDR2 YFSETQ. The CDR3 region is CASSMTGVADTQYF. The CDR3 bases are TGCGCCAGCAGCATGACAGGGGTGGCAGATACGCAGTATTTT.

The chain is built from TRBV5-1 and TRBJ2-1, with D possibly being TRBD1 or TRBD2 (5 bases each). V shed 4 bases and J shed 14 bases, with 19 bases lying between them. The V gene's germline CDR1 is SGHRS and CDR2 YFSETQ. The CDR3 covers 13 residues. CDR3 in amino acids: CASSPDIPVREFF. In DNA form, the CDR3 reads TGCGCCAGCAGCCCGGACATACCCGTGAGGGAGTTCTTC.

The chain employs TRBV12-3 or TRBV12-4 and TRBJ2-7; the match to TRBD2 covers 8 bases. J lost 3 bases, V lost 3 bases, and 7 bases had no gene match. The CDR3 consists of 15 residues. In DNA, the CDR3 is TGTGCCAGCAGTTTGACGGGGGGGTCATTCTACGAGCAGTACTTC. It encodes CASSLTGGSFYEQYF.

The gene calls are TRBV20-1 and TRBJ2-7; D may be TRBD1 or TRBD2 (5 bases each). Germline values: CDR1 DFQATT, CDR2 SNEGSKA (reference sequence). The CDR3 contains 13 residues. Trimming left V 2 bases short and J 0 bases short, with 8 bases between. CDR3 region: CSARRDHSYEQYF. In DNA form, the CDR3 reads TGCAGTGCTAGAAGGGACCACTCCTACGAGCAGTACTTC.

This rearrangement joins TRBV12-3 or TRBV12-4 to TRBJ2-5, with no clear D. Trimming took off 3 bases at V and 7 bases at J, with 9 bases between the two ends. This CDR3 contains 12 residues. This CDR3 is CASSLSKGTQYF. CDR3 nucleotides: TGTGCCAGCAGTTTGAGTAAAGGGACCCAGTACTTC.

DNA of the CDR3: TGTGCCAGCAGCTTACGTCCGGGACAGGGATTTCAAGAGACCCAGTACTTC. This translates into CASSLRPGQGFQETQYF. The V call is TRBV7-2, the J call TRBJ2-5; 9 nucleotides agree with TRBD1. Germline trimming cut 2 bases from V and 2 bases from J; bases unmatched to any gene: 9. The germline gives CDR1 SGHTA, CDR2 FQGNSA. The CDR3 is 17 residues long. Full variable domain (missing parts from reference TRBV7-2 and TRBJ2-5): GAGVSQSPSNKVTEKGKDVELRCDPISGHTALYWYRQSLGQGLEFLIYFQGNSAPDKSGLPSDRFSAERTGGSVSTLTIQRTQQEDSAVYLCASSLRPGQGFQETQYFGPGTRLLVL.

In DNA form, the CDR3 reads TGCAGCGTTGAGGTAACCGGGACAGGGGGCCGAGATACGCAGTATTTT. It yields the protein CSVEVTGTGGRDTQYF. This chain links TRBV29-1 with TRBJ2-3, with TRBD1 identical over 12 bases. CDR3 length equals 16 residues. Germline CDR1 reads SQVTM; CDR2 reads ANQGSEA. V shed 3 bases, J shed 5 bases, and the junction held 9 bases outside the gene matches.

The gene calls are TRBV20-1 and TRBJ2-3; 14 nucleotides line up with TRBD2. Germline assignment: CDR1 DFQATT and CDR2 SNEGSKA (reference sequence). V lost 8 bases and J lost 5; bases outside the gene matches: 12. The CDR3 loop spans 16 amino acids. The CDR3 region is CSLAPTSGGAGDTQYF. The CDR3 DNA reads TGCAGTCTCGCCCCGACTAGCGGGGGGGCAGGAGATACGCAGTATTTT.

This chain connects TRBV3-1 to TRBJ1-1; 7 positions match TRBD1. CDR3 length: 14 residues. Germline CDR1 reads LGHDT; CDR2 reads YNNKEL (reference sequence). V gave up 0 bases and J gave up 7 bases; unmatched junction bases: 5. The CDR3 region is CASSQEGAGGEAFF. CDR3 bases: TGTGCCAGCAGCCAAGAAGGGGCAGGGGGTGAAGCTTTCTTT.

This clonotype was found a few times. The chain is built from TRBV5-6 and TRBJ2-6; no reliable D call. This CDR3 contains 16 residues. Germline CDR1 SGHDT, CDR2 YYEEEE. The germline V and J ends were trimmed by 2 bases and 0 bases, with 9 bases remaining between them. CDR3 loop: CASSFYYDSGANVLTF. As DNA, the CDR3 is TGTGCCAGCAGCTTTTATTACGACTCTGGGGCCAACGTCCTGACTTTC.

The CDR3 region is CASKGGLVTDTQYF. The CDR3, as DNA: TGTGCCAGCAAGGGGGGACTAGTCACAGATACGCAGTATTTT. This chain uses TRBV28 with TRBJ2-3, with 8 bases that match TRBD2. The V and J ends lost 7 bases and 2 bases, in that order; junction bases with no gene match: 5. This CDR3 has 14 residues. In germline, CDR1 is MDHEN, CDR2 SYDVKM.

The chain combines TRBV25-1 with TRBJ2-3, with D unclear. The CDR3 runs 11 residues. Germline CDR1 and CDR2: MGHDK and SYGVNS. V lost 10 bases, J lost 2 bases, and 7 bases lay in between. The CDR3 DNA reads TGTGCCACTAGTACCACAGATACGCAGTATTTT. Amino acids: CATSTTDTQYF. Based on the CDR3 plus reference TRBV25-1 and TRBJ2-3, the full variable domain is EADIYQTPRYLVIGTGKKITLECSQTMGHDKMYWYQQDPGMELHLIHYSYGVNSTEKGDLSSESTVSRIRTEHFPLTLESARPSHTSQYLCATSTTDTQYFGPGTRLTVL.

The gene calls are TRBV5-1 and TRBJ2-7, with 7 bases lining up with TRBD2. Germline V gene data show CDR1 as SGHRS and CDR2 as YFSETQ. The V segment lost 5 bases and the J segment 6 bases; nucleotides outside the gene matches: 11. The CDR3 has 14 amino acids. This CDR3 reads CASSSSGGRVEQYF. The CDR3, as DNA: TGCGCCAGCAGTTCGTCTGGGGGGAGGGTCGAGCAGTACTTC.

In this sample, this clonotype turned up a few times. The chain links TRBV7-2 to TRBJ2-2; the D call may be TRBD1 or TRBD2 (5 bases each). This CDR3 contains 14 residues. V shed 4 bases and J shed 5 bases, with 11 bases lying between them. Germline assignment: CDR1 SGHTA and CDR2 FQGNSA. The CDR3 DNA follows: TGTGCCAGCAGCTACGGGACGCGAACCGGGGAGCTGTTTTTT. The encoded protein is CASSYGTRTGELFF.